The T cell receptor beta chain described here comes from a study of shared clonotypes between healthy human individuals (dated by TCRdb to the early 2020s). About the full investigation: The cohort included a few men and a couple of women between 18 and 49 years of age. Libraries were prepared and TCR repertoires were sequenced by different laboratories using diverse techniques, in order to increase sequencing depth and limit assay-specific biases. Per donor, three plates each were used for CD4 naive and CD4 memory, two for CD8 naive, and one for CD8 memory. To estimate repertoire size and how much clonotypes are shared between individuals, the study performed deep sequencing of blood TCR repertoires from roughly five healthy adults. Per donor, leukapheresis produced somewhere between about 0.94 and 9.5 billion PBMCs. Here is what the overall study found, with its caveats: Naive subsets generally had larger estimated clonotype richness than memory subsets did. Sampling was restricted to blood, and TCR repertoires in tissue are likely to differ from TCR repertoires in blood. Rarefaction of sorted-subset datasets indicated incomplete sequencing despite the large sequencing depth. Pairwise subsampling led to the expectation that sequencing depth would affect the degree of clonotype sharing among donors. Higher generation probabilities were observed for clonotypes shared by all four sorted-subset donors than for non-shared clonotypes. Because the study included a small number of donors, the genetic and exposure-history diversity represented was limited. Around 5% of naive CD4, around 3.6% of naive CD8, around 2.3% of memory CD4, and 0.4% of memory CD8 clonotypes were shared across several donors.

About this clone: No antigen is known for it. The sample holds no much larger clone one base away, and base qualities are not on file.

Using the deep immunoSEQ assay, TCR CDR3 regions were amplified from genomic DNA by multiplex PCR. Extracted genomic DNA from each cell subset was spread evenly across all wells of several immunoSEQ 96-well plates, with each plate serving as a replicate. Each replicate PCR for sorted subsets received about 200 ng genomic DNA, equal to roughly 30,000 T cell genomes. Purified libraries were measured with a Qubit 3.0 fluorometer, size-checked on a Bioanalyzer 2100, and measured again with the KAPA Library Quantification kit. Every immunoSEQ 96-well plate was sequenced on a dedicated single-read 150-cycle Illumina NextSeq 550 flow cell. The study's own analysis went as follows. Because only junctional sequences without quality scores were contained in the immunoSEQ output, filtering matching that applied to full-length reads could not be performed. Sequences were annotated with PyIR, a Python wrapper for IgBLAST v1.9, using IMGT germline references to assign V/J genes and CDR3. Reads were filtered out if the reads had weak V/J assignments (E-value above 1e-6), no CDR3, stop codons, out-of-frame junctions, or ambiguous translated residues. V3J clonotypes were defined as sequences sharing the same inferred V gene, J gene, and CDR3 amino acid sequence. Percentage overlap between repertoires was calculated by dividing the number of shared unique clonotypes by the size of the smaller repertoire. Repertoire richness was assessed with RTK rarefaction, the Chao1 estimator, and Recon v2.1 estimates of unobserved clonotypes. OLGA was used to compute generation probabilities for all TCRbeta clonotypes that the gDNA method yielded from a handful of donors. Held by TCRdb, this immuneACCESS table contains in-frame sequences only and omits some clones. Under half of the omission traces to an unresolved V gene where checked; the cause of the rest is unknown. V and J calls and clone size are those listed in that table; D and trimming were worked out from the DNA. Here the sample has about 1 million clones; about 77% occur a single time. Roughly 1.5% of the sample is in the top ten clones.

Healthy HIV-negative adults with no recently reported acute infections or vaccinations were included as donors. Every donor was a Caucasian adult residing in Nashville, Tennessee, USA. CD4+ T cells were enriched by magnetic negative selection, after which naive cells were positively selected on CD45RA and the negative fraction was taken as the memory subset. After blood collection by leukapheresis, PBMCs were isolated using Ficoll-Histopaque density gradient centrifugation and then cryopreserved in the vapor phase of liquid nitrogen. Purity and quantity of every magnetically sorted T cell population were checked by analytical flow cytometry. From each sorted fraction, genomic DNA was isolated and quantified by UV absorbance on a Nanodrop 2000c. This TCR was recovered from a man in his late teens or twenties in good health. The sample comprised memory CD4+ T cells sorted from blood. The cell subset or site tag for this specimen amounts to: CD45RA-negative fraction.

The CDR3 here reads CASSLTGTRVTNTEAFF. The bases are TGTGCCAGCAGCCTTACCGGGACTCGGGTGACAAACACTGAAGCTTTCTTT. This sequence uses TRBV7-2 and TRBJ1-1; TRBD1 is perhaps the D gene, given 5 matching bases. V is shortened by 5 bases, J by 2 bases, and the region joining them spans 21 bases. Reading from cysteine to phenylalanine, the CDR3 counts 17 amino acids. CDR3 DNA is the only sequence kept; it has 51 bases, read in frame from the first base. From the germline V gene, CDR1 is SGHTA and CDR2 is FQGNSA.